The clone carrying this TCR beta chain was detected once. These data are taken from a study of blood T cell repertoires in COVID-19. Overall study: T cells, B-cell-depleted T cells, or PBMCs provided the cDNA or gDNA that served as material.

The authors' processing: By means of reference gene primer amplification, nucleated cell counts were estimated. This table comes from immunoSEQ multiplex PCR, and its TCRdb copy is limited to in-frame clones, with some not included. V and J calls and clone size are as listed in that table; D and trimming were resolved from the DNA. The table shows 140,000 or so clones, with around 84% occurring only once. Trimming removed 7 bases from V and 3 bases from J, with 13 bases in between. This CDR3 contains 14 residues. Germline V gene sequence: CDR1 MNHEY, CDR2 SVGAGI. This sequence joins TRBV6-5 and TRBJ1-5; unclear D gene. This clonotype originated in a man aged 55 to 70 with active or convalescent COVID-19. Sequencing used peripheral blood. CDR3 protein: CASNRERVNQPQHF. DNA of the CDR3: TGTGCCAGCAACCGTGAACGGGTCAATCAGCCCCAGCATTTT.